Listed below are T cell receptor beta chains from one sample, sequenced in a study of blood T cells in healthy people across ages. TCRdb reprocessed the 5' RACE reads via MiXCR and lists one record per CDR3 protein. The sample yields 1.5 million to 2 million distinct CDR3 sequences, 35% to 50% seen once. The sequencing input was blood. These receptors all stem from a human donor in good health. The conserved cysteine and the conserved F or W are not part of the CDR3 here.

TRBV5-1 ASSLRGQGIETQY
TRBV12-5 ASGPGQGSLEQF
TRBV6-1 ASSEVVSYEQY
TRBV7-8 ASSLRQDEQF
TRBV24-1 ATSGTGDYGYT
TRBV2 ASSEVPWGGSQPQH
TRBV2 ASSWQGFYEQY
TRBV4-2 ASSQEQGRRTEAF
TRBV27 ASSRIKGQGAYEQY
TRBV29-1 SSGTGEGTDTQY
TRBV20-1 SARPTGANTGELF
TRBV7-8 ASSSSWGQSTGELF
TRBV2 ASKSGEGLYEQY
TRBV27 ASSLSEAGGPLGTQY
TRBV7-2 ASGSQTRQF
TRBV27 ASSSDRGRRTEAF
TRBV20-1 SARRSQGQGVDEQY
TRBV7-2 ASSQNRGWETQY
TRBV6-6 ASSYVRGSNQPQH
TRBV3-1 ASSQNMGASSYNEQY
TRBV5-1 ASSLFSGQGLGEQY
TRBV5-1 ASSFRGDRTDTQY
TRBV6-6 ASSKHAEQSTGELF
TRBV4-3 ASSQDNLAGSSTDTQY
TRBV7-2 ASSPTGGVRF
TRBV20-1 SARDTETEAF
TRBV7-2 ASSQEAGGPPPYEQY
TRBV4-2 ASSQLASGDTQY
TRBV20-1 SAPQASGGQYNEQF
TRBV20-1 SARDWAVDQPQH
TRBV5-6 ASSSVAGTDTQY
TRBV6-6 ASSYPGQGFSQPQH
TRBV6-2/TRBV6-3 ASSYGQIYEQY
TRBV7-3 ASSFPDISSSGANVLT
TRBV6-1 ASTGTGDREVRGELF
TRBV5-1 TSSVGDRLNTEAF
TRBV6-2/TRBV6-3 ASRQSGDGANVLT
TRBV2 ASHPGGSTDTQY
TRBV12-3/TRBV12-4 AGSRLAGQVGQY
TRBV7-2 ASSYDRGRDEQF
TRBV3-1 ASSHLDGAYEQY
TRBV12-3/TRBV12-4 ASSLPGTGFDEQY